This T cell receptor beta chain was sequenced in a study of blood T cells in healthy people across ages. This clonotype showed up just a few times. It was with a sample-barcoded 5' primer and a J-beta primer mix that a second PCR of roughly 7 to 11 cycles was run. A single record per CDR3 protein comes from TCRdb applying MiXCR to the 5' RACE reads. The sample lists about 1.4 million distinct CDR3 sequences; roughly 59% were seen once. The CDR3 contains 14 residues. Germline CDR1 and CDR2: MNHNS and SASEGT. V was cut by 4 bases and J by 2 bases, with 10 bases left in between. The source is a man younger than 35 in good health. The sequenced material came from blood. The chain is built from TRBV6-1 and TRBJ2-3; D perhaps matches TRBD2 (5 bases). The CDR3 reads CASSGGGPTDTQYF. As DNA, the CDR3 is TGTGCCAGCAGTGGTGGAGGACCCACAGATACGCAGTATTTT.